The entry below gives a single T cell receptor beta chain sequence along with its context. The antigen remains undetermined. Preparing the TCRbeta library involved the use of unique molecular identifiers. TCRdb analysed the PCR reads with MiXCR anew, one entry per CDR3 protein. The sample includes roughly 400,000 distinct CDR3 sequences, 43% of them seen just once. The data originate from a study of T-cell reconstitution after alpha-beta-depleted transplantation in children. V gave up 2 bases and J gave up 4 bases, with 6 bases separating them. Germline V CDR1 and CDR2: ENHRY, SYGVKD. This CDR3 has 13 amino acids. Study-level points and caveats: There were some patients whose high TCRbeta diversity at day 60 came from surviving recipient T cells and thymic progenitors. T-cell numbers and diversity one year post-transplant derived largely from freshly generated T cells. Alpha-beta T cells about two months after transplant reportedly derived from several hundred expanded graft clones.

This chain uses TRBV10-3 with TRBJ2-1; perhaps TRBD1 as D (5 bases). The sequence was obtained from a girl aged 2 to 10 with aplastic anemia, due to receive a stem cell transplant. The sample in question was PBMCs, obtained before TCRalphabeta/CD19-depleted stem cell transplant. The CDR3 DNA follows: TGTGCCATCAGTGAGGACAGTTACAATGAGCAGTTCTTC. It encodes CAISEDSYNEQFF.